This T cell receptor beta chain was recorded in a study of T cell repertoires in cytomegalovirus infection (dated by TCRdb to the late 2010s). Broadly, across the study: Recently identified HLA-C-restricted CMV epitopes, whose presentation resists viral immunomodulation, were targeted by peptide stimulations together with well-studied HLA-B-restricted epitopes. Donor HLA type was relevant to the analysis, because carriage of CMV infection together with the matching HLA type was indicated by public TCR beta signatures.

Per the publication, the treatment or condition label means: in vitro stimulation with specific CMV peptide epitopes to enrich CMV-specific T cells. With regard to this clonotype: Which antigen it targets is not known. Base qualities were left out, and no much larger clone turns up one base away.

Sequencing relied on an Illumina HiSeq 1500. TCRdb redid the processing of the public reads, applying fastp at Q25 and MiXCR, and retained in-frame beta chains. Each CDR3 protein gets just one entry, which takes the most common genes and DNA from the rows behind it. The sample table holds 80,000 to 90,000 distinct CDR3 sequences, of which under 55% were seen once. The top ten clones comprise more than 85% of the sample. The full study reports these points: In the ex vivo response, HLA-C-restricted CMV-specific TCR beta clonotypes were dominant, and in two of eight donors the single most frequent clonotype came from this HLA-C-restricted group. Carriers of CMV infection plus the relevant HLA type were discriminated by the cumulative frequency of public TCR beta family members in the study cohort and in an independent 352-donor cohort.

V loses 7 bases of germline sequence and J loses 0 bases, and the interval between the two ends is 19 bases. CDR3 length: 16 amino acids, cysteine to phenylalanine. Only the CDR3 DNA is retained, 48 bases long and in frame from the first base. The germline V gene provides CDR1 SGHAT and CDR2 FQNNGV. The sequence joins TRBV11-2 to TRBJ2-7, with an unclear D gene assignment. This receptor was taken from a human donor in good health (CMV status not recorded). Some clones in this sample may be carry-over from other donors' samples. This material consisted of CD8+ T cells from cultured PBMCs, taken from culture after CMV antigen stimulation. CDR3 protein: CASKLRGPQSSYEQYF. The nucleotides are TGTGCCAGCAAGCTTAGAGGTCCCCAGAGCTCCTACGAGCAGTACTTC.